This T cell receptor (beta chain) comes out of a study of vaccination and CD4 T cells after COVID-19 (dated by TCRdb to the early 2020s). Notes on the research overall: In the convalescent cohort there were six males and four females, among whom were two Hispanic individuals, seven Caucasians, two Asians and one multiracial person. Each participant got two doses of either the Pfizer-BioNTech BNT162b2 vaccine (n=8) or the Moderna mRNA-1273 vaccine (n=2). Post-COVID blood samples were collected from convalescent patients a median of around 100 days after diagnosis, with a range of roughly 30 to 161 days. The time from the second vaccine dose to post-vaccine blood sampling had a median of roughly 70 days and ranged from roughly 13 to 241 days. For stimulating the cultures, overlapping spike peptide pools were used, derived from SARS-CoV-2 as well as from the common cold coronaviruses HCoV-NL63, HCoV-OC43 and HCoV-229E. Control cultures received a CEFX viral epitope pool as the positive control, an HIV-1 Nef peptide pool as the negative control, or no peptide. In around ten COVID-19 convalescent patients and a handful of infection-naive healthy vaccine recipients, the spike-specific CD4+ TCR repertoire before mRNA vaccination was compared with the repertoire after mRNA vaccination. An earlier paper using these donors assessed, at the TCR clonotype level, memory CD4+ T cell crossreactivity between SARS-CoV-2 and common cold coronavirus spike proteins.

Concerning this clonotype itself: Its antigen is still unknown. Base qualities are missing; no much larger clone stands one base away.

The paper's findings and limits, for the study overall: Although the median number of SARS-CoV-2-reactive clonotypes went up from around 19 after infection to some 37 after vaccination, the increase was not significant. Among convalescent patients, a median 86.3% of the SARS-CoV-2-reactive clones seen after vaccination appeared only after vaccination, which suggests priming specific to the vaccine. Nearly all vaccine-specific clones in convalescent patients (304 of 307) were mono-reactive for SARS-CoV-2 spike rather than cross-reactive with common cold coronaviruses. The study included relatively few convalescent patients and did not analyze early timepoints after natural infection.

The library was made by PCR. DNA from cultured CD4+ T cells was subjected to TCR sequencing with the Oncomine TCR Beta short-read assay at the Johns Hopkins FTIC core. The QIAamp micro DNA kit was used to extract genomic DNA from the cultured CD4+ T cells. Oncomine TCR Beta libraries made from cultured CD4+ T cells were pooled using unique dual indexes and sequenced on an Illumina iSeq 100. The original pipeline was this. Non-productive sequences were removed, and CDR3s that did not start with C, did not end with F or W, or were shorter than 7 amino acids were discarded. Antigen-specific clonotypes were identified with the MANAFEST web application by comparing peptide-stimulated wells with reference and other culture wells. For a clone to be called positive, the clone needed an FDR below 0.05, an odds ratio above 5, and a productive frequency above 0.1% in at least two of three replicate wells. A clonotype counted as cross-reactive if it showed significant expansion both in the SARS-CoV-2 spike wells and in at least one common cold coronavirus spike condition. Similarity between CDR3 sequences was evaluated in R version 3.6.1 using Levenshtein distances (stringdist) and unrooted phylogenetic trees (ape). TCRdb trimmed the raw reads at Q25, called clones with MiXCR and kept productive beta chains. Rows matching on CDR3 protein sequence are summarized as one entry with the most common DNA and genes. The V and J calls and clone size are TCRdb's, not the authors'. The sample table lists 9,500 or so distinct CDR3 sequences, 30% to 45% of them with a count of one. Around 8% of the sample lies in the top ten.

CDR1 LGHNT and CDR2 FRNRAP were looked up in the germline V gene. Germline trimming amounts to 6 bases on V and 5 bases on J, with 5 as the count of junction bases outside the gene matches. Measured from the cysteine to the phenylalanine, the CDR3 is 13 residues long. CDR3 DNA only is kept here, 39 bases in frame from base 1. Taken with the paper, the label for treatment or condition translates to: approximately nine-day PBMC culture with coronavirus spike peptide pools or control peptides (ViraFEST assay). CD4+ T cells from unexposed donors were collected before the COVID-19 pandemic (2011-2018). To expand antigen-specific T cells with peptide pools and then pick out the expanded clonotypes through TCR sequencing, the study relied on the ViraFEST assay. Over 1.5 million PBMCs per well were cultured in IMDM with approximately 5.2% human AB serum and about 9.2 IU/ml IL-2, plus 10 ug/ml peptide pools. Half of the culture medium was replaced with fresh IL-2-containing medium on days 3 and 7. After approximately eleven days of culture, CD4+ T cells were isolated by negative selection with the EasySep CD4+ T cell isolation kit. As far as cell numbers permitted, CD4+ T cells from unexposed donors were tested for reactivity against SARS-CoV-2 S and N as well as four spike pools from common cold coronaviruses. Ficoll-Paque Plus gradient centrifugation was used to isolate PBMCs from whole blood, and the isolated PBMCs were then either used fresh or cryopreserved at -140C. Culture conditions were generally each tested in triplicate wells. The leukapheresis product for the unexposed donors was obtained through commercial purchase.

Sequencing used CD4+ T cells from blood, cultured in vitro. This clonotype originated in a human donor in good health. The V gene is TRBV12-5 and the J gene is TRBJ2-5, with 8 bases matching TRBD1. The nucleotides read TGTGCTAGTGGCCGGACAGGGTCGGAGACCCAGTACTTC. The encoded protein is CASGRTGSETQYF. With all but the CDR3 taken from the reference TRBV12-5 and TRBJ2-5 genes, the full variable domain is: DARVTQTPRHKVTEMGQEVTMRCQPILGHNTVFWYRQTMMQGLELLAYFRNRAPLDDSGMPKDRFSAEMPDATLATLKIQPSEPRDSAVYFCASGRTGSETQYFGPGTRLLVL.